This TCR beta chain is from a study of blood T cell repertoires in COVID-19. This table comes from immunoSEQ multiplex PCR, and its TCRdb copy is limited to in-frame clones, with some not included. The sample includes hundreds of thousands of clones, roughly 83% of them seen just once. What was sequenced was peripheral blood. The TCR originated in a woman of 80 years or more with COVID-19, enrolled during active disease.

DNA for the CDR3: TGCGCCAGCTCTGGAGGGGCGAGCTATGGCTACACCTTC. Encoded protein: CASSGGASYGYTF. V and J are TRBV4-3 and TRBJ1-2; D perhaps matches TRBD1 (5 bases). CDR3 length equals 13 residues. Trimming removed 8 bases from V and 4 bases from J, with 14 bases in between. Germline CDR1 LGHNA, CDR2 YSLEER.